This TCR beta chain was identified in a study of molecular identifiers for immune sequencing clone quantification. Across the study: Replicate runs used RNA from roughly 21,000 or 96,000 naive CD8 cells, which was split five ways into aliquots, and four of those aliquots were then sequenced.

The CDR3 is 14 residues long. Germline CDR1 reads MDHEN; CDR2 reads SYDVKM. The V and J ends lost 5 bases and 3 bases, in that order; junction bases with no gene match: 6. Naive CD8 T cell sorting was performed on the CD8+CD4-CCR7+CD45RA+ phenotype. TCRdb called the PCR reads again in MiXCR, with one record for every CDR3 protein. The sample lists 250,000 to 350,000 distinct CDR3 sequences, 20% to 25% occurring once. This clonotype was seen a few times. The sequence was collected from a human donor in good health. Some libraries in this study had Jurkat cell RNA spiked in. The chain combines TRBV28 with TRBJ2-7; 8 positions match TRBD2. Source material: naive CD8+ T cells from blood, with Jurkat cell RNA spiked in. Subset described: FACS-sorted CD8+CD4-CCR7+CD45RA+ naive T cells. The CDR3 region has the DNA TGTGCCAGCAGTCAGCGGGAGAAACGCTACGAGCAGTACTTC. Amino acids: CASSQREKRYEQYF.